This T cell receptor (beta chain) comes out of a study of blood T cell repertoires in COVID-19. Study in general: Samples came from the United States, Italy and Spain, spanning acute and convalescent COVID-19.

Only in-frame clones appear in the TCRdb table, and some are missing; sequencing was by immunoSEQ multiplex PCR. Among just over 300,000 clones listed, 90% were seen once. The CDR3 sequence is 15 residues long. Germline V gives CDR1 SEHNR, CDR2 FQNEAQ (reference sequence). V dropped 0 bases and J dropped 4; count of bases not matched to a gene: 4. The TCR comes from a woman younger than 30 with acute COVID-19. The chain is built from TRBV7-9 and TRBJ1-1; 8 bases match TRBD1. Source material: PBMCs or T cells enriched from blood (not recorded which). The CDR3 here is CASSLADRAGTEAFF. DNA for the CDR3: TGTGCCAGCAGCTTAGCGGACAGGGCCGGCACTGAAGCTTTCTTT.